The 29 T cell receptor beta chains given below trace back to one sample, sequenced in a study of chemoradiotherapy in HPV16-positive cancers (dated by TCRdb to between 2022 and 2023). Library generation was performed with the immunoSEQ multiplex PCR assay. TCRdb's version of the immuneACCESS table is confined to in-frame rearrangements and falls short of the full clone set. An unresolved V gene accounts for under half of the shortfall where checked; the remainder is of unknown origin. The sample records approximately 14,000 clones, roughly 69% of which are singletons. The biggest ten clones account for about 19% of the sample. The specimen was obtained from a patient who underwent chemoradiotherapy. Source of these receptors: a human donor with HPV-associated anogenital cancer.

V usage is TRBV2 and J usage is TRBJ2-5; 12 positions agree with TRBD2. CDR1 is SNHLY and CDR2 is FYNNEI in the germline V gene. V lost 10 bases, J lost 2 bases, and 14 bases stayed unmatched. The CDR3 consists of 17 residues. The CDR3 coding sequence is TGTGCCATACCGGGAGCTAGCGGGGGGGCCGGACAAGAGACCCAGTACTTC. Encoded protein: CAIPGASGGAGQETQYF. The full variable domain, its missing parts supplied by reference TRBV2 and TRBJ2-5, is EPEVTQTPSHQVTQMGQEVILRCVPISNHLYFYWYRQILGQKVEFLVSFYNNEISEKSEIFDDQFSVERPDGSNFTLKIRSTKLEDSAMYFCAIPGASGGAGQETQYFGPGTRLLVL.

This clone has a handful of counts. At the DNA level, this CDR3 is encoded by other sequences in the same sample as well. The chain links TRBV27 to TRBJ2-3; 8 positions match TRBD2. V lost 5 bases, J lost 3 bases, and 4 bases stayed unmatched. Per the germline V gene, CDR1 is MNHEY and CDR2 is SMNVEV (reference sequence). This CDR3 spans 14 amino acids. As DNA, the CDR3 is TGTGCCAGCAGTCCGATAGCGGGGACAGATACGCAGTATTTT. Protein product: CASSPIAGTDTQYF.

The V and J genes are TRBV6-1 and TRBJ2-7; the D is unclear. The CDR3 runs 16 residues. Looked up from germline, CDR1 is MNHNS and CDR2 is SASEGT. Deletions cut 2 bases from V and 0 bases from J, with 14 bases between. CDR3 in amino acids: CASSELSNTISYEQYF. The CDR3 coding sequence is TGTGCCAGCAGTGAACTCAGCAACACTATCTCCTACGAGCAGTACTTC.

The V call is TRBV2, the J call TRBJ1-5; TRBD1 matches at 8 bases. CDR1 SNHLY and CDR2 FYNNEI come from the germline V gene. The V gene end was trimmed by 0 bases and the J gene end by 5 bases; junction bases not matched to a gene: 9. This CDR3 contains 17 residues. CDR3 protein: CASSEALMAGGYQPQHF. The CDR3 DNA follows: TGTGCCAGCAGTGAAGCGCTTATGGCAGGGGGCTATCAGCCCCAGCATTTT.

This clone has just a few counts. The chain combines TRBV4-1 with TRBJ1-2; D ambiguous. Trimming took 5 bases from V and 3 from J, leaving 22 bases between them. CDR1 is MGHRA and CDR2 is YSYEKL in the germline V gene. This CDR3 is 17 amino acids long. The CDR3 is CASSFPTGYGLDYGYTF. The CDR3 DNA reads TGCGCCAGCAGCTTTCCGACGGGGTATGGGCTCGACTATGGCTACACCTTC.

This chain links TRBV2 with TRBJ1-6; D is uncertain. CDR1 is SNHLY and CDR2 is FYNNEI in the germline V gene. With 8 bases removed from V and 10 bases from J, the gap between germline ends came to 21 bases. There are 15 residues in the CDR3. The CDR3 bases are TGTGCCAGCGGGGTGGGGAACAGCTTTAGGTCACCCCTCCACTTT. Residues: CASGVGNSFRSPLHF.

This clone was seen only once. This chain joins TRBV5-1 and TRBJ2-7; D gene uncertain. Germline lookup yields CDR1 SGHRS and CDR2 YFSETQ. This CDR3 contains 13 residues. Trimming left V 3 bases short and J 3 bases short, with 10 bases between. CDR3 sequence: CASSSGSYYEQYF. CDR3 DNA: TGCGCCAGCAGCTCGGGTTCTTACTACGAGCAGTACTTC. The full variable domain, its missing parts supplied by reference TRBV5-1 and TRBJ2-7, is KAGVTQTPRYLIKTRGQQVTLSCSPISGHRSVSWYQQTPGQGLQFLFEYFSETQRNKGNFPGRFSGRQFSNSRSEMNVSTLELGDSALYLCASSSGSYYEQYFGPGTRLTVT.

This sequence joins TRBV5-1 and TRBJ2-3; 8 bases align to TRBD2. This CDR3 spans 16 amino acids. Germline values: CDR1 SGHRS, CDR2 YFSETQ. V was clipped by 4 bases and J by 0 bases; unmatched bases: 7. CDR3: CASSQVGGGSTDTQYF. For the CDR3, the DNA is TGCGCCAGCAGCCAAGTCGGGGGGGGGAGCACAGATACGCAGTATTTT.

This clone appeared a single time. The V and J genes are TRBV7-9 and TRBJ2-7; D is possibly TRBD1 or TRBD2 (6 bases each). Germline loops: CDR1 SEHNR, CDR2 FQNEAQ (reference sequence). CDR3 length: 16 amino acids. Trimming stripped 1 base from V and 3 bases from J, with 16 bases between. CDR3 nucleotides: TGTGCCAGCAGCTTAGGTCGGGGGCTCCTCCACTACGAGCAGTACTTC. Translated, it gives CASSLGRGLLHYEQYF. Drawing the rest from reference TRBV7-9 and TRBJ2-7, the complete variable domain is DTGVSQNPRHKITKRGQNVTFRCDPISEHNRLYWYRQTLGQGPEFLTYFQNEAQLEKSRLLSDRFSAERPKGSFSTLEIQRTEQGDSAMYLCASSLGRGLLHYEQYFGPGTRLTVT.

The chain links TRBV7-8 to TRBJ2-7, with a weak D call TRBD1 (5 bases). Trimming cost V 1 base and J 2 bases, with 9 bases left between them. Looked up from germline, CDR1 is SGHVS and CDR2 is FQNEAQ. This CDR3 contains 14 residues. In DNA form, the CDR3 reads TGTGCCAGCAGCTTAGTGGACAATGCCTACGAGCAGTACTTC. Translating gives CASSLVDNAYEQYF.

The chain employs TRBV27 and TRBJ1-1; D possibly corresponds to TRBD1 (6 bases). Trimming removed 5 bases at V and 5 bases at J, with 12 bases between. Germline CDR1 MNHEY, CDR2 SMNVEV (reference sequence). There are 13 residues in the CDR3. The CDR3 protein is CASSGLGGTEAFF. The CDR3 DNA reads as TGTGCCAGCAGTGGGTTAGGGGGAACTGAAGCTTTCTTT.

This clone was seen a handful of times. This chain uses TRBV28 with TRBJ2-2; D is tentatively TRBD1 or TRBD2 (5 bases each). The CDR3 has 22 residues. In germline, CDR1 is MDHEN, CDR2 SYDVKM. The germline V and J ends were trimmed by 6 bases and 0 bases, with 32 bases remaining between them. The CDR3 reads CASRSSRARLYIPITNTGELFF. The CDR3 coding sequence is TGTGCCAGCAGGTCCTCCAGGGCGCGACTATACATCCCAATAACGAACACCGGGGAGCTGTTTTTT.

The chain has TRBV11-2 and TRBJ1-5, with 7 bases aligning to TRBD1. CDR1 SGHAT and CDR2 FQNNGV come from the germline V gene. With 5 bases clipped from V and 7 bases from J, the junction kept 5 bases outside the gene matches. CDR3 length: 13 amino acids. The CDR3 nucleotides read TGTGCCAGCAGCAAAGACAGGGAACAGCCCCAGCATTTT. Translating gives CASSKDREQPQHF.

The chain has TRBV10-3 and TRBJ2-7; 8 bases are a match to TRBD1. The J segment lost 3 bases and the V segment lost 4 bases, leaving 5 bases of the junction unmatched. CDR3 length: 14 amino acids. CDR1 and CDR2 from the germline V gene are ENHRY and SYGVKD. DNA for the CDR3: TGTGCCATCAGTGCAGGACAGGGTGGCTACGAGCAGTACTTC. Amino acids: CAISAGQGGYEQYF.

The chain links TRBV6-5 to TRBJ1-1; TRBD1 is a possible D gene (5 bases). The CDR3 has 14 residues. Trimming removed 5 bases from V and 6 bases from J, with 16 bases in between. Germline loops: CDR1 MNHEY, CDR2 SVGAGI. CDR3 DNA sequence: TGTGCCAGCAGTCCCGGGGACGAAAGCGCTGAAGCTTTCTTT. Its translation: CASSPGDESAEAFF.

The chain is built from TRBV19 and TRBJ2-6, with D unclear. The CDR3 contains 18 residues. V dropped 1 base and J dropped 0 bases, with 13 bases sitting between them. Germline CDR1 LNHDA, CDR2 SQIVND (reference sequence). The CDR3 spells CASSIGALRISGANVLTF. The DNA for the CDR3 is TGTGCCAGTAGTATAGGGGCGCTGAGGATCTCTGGGGCCAACGTCCTGACTTTC. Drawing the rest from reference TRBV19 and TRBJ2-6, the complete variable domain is DGGITQSPKYLFRKEGQNVTLSCEQNLNHDAMYWYRQDPGQGLRLIYYSQIVNDFQKGDIAEGYSVSREKKESFPLTVTSAQKNPTAFYLCASSIGALRISGANVLTFGAGSRLTVL.

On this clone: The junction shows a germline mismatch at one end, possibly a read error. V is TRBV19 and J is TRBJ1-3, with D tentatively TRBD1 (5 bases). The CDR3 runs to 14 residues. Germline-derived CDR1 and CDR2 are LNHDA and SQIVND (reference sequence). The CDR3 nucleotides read TGTGCCAGTAGTATGGGACTAGCTGGAAACGCCATATATTTT. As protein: CASSMGLAGNAIYF.

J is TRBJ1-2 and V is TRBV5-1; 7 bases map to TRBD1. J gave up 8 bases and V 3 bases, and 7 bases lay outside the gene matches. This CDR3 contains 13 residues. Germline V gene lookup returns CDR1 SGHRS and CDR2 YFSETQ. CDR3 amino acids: CASSYDREGGYTF. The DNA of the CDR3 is TGCGCCAGCAGCTACGACAGGGAGGGCGGCTACACCTTC.

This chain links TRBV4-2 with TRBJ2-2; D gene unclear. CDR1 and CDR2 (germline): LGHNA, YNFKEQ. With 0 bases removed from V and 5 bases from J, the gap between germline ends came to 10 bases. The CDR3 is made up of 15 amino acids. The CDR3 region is CASSQEGPGTGELFF. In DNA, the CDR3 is TGTGCCAGCAGCCAAGAAGGTCCCGGGACCGGGGAGCTGTTTTTT.

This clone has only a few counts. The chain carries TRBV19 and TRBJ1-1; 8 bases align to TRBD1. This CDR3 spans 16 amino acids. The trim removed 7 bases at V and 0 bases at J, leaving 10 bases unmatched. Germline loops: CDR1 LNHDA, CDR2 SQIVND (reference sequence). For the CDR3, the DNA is TGTGCCAGTACCTCCTCAGGACAGGGCATGAACACTGAAGCTTTCTTT. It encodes CASTSSGQGMNTEAFF.

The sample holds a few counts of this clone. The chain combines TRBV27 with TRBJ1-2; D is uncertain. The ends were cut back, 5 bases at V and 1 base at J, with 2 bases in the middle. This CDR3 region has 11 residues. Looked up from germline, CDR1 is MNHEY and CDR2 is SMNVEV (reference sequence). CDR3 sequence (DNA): TGTGCCAGCAGTAATAACTATGGCTACACCTTC. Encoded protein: CASSNNYGYTF.

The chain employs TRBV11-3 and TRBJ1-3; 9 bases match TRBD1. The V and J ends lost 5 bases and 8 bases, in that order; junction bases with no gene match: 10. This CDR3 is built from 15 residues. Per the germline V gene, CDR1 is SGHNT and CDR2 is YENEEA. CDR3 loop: CASSPGQGMTDTIYF. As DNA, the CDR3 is TGTGCCAGCAGCCCAGGACAGGGGATGACGGACACCATATATTTT.

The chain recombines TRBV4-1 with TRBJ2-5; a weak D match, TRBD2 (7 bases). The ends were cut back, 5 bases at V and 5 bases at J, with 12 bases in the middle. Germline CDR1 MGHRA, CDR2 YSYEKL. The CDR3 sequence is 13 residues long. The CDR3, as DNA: TGCGCCAGCAGCAGGGGGGGGGTGGAGACCCAGTACTTC. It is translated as CASSRGGVETQYF.

In nucleotides, the CDR3 is TGTGCCAGTAGCGGGCAATTCTCTGGAAACACCATATATTTT. Translating it yields CASSGQFSGNTIYF. J is TRBJ1-3 and V is TRBV19; D is unresolved. Trimming shortened V by 6 bases and J by 0 bases, and 9 bases separated the two germline ends. Germline loops: CDR1 LNHDA, CDR2 SQIVND (reference sequence). The length of the CDR3 is 14 residues.

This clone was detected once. As DNA, the CDR3 is TGCAGCTCTGATGGGCCAGGGGGTCAGGATACGCAGTATTTT. This codes for CSSDGPGGQDTQYF. The chain has TRBV29-1 and TRBJ2-3; TRBD1 aligns across 7 bases. Germline CDR1 SQVTM, CDR2 ANQGSEA. This CDR3 spans 14 amino acids. V dropped 8 bases and J dropped 6; count of bases not matched to a gene: 14.

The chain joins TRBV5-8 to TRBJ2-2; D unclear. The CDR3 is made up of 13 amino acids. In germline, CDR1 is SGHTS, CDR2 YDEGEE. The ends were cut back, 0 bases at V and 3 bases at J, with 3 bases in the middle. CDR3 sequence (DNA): TGTGCCAGCAGCTTGGGTTACACCGGGGAGCTGTTTTTT. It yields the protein CASSLGYTGELFF.

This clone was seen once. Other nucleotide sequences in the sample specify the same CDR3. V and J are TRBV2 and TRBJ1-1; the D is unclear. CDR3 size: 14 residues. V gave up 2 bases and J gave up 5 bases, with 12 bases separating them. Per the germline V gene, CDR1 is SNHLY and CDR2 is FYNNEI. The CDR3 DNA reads TGTGCCAGCAGTGAAAGTGCTCGAAGGACTGAAGCTTTCTTT. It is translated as CASSESARRTEAFF.

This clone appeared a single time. The CDR3 region has the DNA TGTGCCAGCACCTCAGGACAGTTTAGCACAGATACGCAGTATTTT. Translation gives CASTSGQFSTDTQYF. The V call is TRBV28, the J call TRBJ2-3; a weak D match, TRBD1 (6 bases). The V gene lost 7 bases and the J gene lost 0 bases, with 14 bases spanning the gap. The CDR3 contains 15 residues. In germline, CDR1 is MDHEN, CDR2 SYDVKM. Drawing the rest from reference TRBV28 and TRBJ2-3, the complete variable domain is DVKVTQSSRYLVKRTGEKVFLECVQDMDHENMFWYRQDPGLGLRLIYFSYDVKMKEKGDIPEGYSVSREKKERFSLILESASTNQTSMYLCASTSGQFSTDTQYFGPGTRLTVL.

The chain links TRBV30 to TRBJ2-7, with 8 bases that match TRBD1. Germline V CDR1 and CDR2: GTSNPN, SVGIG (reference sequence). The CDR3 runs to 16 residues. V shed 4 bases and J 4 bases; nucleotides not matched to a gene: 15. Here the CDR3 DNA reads TGTGCCTGGAACGTGGGAATCGGACAGGGTGGATACGAGCAGTACTTC. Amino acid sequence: CAWNVGIGQGGYEQYF.